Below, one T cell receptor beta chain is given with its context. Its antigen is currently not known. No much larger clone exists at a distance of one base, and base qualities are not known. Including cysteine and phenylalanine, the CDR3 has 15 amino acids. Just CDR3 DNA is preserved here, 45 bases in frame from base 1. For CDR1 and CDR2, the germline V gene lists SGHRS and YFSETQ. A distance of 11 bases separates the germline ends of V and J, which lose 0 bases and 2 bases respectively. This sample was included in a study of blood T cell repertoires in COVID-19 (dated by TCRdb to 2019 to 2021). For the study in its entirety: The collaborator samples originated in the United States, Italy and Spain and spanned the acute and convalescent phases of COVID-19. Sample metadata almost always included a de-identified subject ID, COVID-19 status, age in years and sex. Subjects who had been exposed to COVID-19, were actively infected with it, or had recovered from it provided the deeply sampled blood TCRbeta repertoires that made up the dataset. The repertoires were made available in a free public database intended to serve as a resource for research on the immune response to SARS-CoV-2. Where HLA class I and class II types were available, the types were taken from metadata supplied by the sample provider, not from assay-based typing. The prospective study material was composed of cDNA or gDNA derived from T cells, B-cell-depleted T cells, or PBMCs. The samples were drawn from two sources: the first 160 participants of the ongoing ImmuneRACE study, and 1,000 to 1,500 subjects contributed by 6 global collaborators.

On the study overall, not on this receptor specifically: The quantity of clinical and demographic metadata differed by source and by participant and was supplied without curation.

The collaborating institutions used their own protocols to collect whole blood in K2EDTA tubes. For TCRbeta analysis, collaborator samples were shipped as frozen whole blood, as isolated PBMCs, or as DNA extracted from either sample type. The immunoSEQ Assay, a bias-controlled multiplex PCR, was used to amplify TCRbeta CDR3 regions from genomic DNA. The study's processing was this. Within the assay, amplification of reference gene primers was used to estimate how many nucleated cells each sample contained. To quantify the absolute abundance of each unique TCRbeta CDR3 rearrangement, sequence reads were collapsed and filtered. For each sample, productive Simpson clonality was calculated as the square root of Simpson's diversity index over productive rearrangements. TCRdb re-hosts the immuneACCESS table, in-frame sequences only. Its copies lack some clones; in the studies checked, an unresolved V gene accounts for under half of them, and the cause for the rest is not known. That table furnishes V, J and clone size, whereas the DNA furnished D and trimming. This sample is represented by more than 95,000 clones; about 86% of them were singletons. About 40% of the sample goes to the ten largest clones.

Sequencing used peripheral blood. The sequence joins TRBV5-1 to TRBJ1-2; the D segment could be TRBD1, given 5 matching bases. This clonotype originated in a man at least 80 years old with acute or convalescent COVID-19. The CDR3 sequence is CASSLGRVQNYGYTF. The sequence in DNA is TGCGCCAGCAGCTTGGGCAGGGTACAGAACTATGGCTACACCTTC.